The clone carrying this T cell receptor beta chain has a count of ten or more. The data were taken from a study of early T cells in non-severe SARS-CoV-2 infection. Overall study context: With bulk RNA from unsorted whole blood as input, sequencing yielded unpaired chains.

Molecules of cDNA were individually given unique molecular identifiers that were attached to them. TCRdb processed the 5' RACE reads anew with MiXCR; each CDR3 protein has one entry. The data hold approximately 70,000 distinct CDR3 sequences, with about 10% observed a single time. Losses at the gene ends were 4 bases for V and 0 bases for J; bases not matched to a gene: 5. CDR1 is SGHTS and CDR2 is YDEGEE in the germline V gene. The CDR3 has 16 amino acids. This chain uses TRBV5-8 with TRBJ1-5; 9 positions agree with TRBD1. The receptor was isolated from an adult who was a healthcare worker with PCR-confirmed SARS-CoV-2 infection or an uninfected control (not recorded which). Sequences were obtained from whole blood. This chain's CDR3 is CASSPGTGLSNQPQHF. The CDR3 DNA reads as TGTGCCAGCAGCCCGGGGACAGGGCTTAGCAATCAGCCCCAGCATTTT.